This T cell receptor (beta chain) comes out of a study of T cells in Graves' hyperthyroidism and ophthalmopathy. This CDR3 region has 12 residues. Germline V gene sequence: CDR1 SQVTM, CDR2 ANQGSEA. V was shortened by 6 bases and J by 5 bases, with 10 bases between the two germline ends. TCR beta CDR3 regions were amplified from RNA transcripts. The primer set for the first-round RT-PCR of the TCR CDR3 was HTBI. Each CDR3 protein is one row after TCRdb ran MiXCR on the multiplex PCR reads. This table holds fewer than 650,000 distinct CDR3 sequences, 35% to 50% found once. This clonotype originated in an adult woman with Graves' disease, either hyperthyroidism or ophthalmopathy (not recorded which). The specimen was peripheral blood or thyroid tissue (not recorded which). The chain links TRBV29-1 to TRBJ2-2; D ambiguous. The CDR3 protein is CSVPTATGELFF. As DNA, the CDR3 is TGCAGCGTACCCACAGCAACCGGGGAGCTGTTTTTT.